The 26 T cell receptor beta chains below all came from one sample that was sequenced in a study of technical replicates of blood from a handful of donors. The assay was immunoSEQ multiplex PCR, and TCRdb's table has in-frame clones only and misses some. In the table there are approximately 81,000 clones, roughly 95% of which are singletons. Sample: T cells isolated from PBMCs. These receptors were collected from a human donor in good health.

The chain has TRBV20-1 and TRBJ2-7; unclear D gene. This CDR3 region has 11 residues. Trimming took 6 bases from V and 2 from J, leaving 8 bases between them. Looked up from germline, CDR1 is DFQATT and CDR2 is SNEGSKA (reference sequence). CDR3 sequence (DNA): TGCAGTGCCCAACTTACCTACGAGCAGTACTTC. Translation: CSAQLTYEQYF.

This clone appeared a single time. J is TRBJ1-5 and V is TRBV28; D ambiguous. V lost 4 bases to trimming and J lost 1 base, with 8 bases between them. Germline V gives CDR1 MDHEN, CDR2 SYDVKM. The CDR3 is 14 amino acids. CDR3 DNA: TGTGCCAGCAGTTACCAGATGAGCAATCAGCCCCAGCATTTT. Translated, it gives CASSYQMSNQPQHF.

The chain carries TRBV10-3 and TRBJ2-3, with D perhaps TRBD1 (5 bases). This CDR3 has 13 residues. The V end lost 6 bases, the J end lost 0 bases, and 7 bases lay between the germline ends. Per germline, CDR1 ENHRY and CDR2 SYGVKD. Written as DNA, the CDR3 is TGTGCCATCAGGGGGCGCAGCACAGATACGCAGTATTTT. It translates to CAIRGRSTDTQYF.

The V and J genes are TRBV29-1 and TRBJ1-1, with TRBD1 matching over 7 bases. With 5 bases clipped from V and 1 base from J, the junction kept 7 bases outside the gene matches. Per the germline V gene, CDR1 is SQVTM and CDR2 is ANQGSEA. This CDR3 has 14 residues. DNA for the CDR3: TGCAGCGTTTCGGGAGGGGGCCGGAACACTGAAGCTTTCTTT. It specifies CSVSGGGRNTEAFF.

The rearrangement joins TRBV7-3 to TRBJ1-1; TRBD1 is a possible D gene (6 bases). The CDR3 is 14 residues long. V lost 5 bases and J 4 bases, leaving 14 bases between the germline ends. The germline CDR1 and CDR2 sequences are SGHTA and FQGTGA. The CDR3 bases are TGTGCCAGCAGCCTACAGGGTGGCGGCACTGAAGCTTTCTTT. Protein sequence: CASSLQGGGTEAFF.

The J gene is TRBJ2-2, the V gene TRBV14; D unresolved. The CDR3 is made up of 13 amino acids. Trimming pared 1 base from V and 4 bases from J, leaving 4 bases between. Germline assignment: CDR1 SGHDN and CDR2 FVKESK. The CDR3 region is CASSQGSTGELFF. CDR3 bases: TGTGCCAGCAGCCAAGGTAGCACCGGGGAGCTGTTTTTT.

The chain combines TRBV10-1 with TRBJ1-1; 7 bases agree with TRBD1. The CDR3 has 15 residues. CDR1 is WNHNN and CDR2 is SYGVQD in the germline V gene (reference sequence). Unmatched junction bases numbered 13, after V lost 3 bases and J lost 9 bases. As DNA, the CDR3 is TGCGCCAGCAGTGACAAATTTGTGGACAGGCCCCAAGCTTTCTTT. Its translation is CASSDKFVDRPQAFF.

This chain uses TRBV19 with TRBJ1-2; perhaps TRBD1 as D (6 bases). The germline V gene has CDR1 LNHDA and CDR2 SQIVND (reference sequence). The V end lost 3 bases, the J end lost 8 bases, and 16 bases lay between the germline ends. This CDR3 is 14 amino acids long. CDR3 coding DNA: TGTGCCAGTAGTATCGAAGGGCAGGGGTACGGCTACACCTTC. Translated: CASSIEGQGYGYTF.

The rearrangement uses TRBV28 and TRBJ2-5; 8 nucleotides match TRBD2. CDR3 length: 14 amino acids. CDR1 is MDHEN, CDR2 SYDVKM, per germline. With 8 bases clipped from V and 5 bases from J, the junction kept 10 bases outside the gene matches. The CDR3 protein is CASEGAGVDETQYF. Here the CDR3 DNA reads TGTGCCAGCGAGGGAGCGGGAGTTGATGAGACCCAGTACTTC. The full variable domain, with the rest looked up from reference TRBV28 and TRBJ2-5, is DVKVTQSSRYLVKRTGEKVFLECVQDMDHENMFWYRQDPGLGLRLIYFSYDVKMKEKGDIPEGYSVSREKKERFSLILESASTNQTSMYLCASEGAGVDETQYFGPGTRLLVL.

The V gene is TRBV9, the J gene TRBJ2-1; 10 bases line up with TRBD2. The germline gives CDR1 SGDLS, CDR2 YYNGEE. V shed 3 bases and J 6 bases; nucleotides not matched to a gene: 3. The CDR3 length is 14 residues. The CDR3 loop reads CASSASGRANEQFF. The DNA for the CDR3 is TGTGCCAGCAGCGCCAGCGGGAGGGCCAATGAGCAGTTCTTC. Full variable domain (remainder filled in from reference TRBV9 and TRBJ2-1): DSGVTQTPKHLITATGQRVTLRCSPRSGDLSVYWYQQSLDQGLQFLIQYYNGEERAKGNILERFSAQQFPDLHSELNLSSLELGDSALYFCASSASGRANEQFFGPGTRLTVL.

The chain combines TRBV19 with TRBJ2-5, with TRBD1 as a possible D gene (6 bases). The germline gives CDR1 LNHDA, CDR2 SQIVND (reference sequence). Trimming cost V 1 base and J 0 bases, with 12 bases left between them. The CDR3 length is 16 residues. The CDR3 here is CASSIGGQPNQETQYF. DNA for the CDR3: TGTGCCAGTAGTATAGGGGGACAACCCAACCAAGAGACCCAGTACTTC.

The genes are TRBV30 and TRBJ2-1; D call uncertain. Trimming left V 6 bases short and J 7 bases short, with 7 bases between. Germline V gene lookup returns CDR1 GTSNPN and CDR2 SVGIG (reference sequence). The CDR3 extends over 10 amino acids. The CDR3 is CACYFNEQFF. The CDR3, as DNA: TGTGCCTGCTATTTTAATGAGCAGTTCTTC.

The rearrangement joins TRBV9 to TRBJ2-1, with unresolved D. With 4 bases removed from V and 3 bases from J, the gap between germline ends came to 5 bases. Germline V lookup: CDR1 SGDLS, CDR2 YYNGEE. The CDR3 contains 12 residues. CDR3 in DNA: TGTGCCAGCAGCCTCAGCTACAATGAGCAGTTCTTC. Its translation: CASSLSYNEQFF.

The rearrangement joins TRBV28 to TRBJ1-3, with D maybe TRBD1 (5 bases). The CDR3 is made up of 14 amino acids. V lost 6 bases and J 4 bases, leaving 13 bases between the germline ends. Germline values: CDR1 MDHEN, CDR2 SYDVKM. The CDR3, as DNA: TGTGCCAGCAGGATTTCGGGGGACGGAAACACCATATATTTT. This codes for CASRISGDGNTIYF. The full variable domain, in which reference TRBV28 and TRBJ1-3 provide the parts outside the CDR3, is DVKVTQSSRYLVKRTGEKVFLECVQDMDHENMFWYRQDPGLGLRLIYFSYDVKMKEKGDIPEGYSVSREKKERFSLILESASTNQTSMYLCASRISGDGNTIYFGEGSWLTVV.

V is TRBV2 and J is TRBJ1-2, with D possibly matching TRBD1 (5 bases). This CDR3 spans 13 amino acids. The ends were cut back, 8 bases at V and 5 bases at J, with 15 bases in the middle. The V gene's germline CDR1 is SNHLY and CDR2 FYNNEI. The CDR3 DNA reads as TGTGCCAGCGGGGCCCTTCAAGGGTATGGCTACACCTTC. Encoded protein: CASGALQGYGYTF. Supplemented by reference TRBV2 and TRBJ1-2, the full variable domain reads EPEVTQTPSHQVTQMGQEVILRCVPISNHLYFYWYRQILGQKVEFLVSFYNNEISEKSEIFDDQFSVERPDGSNFTLKIRSTKLEDSAMYFCASGALQGYGYTFGSGTRLTVV.

The CDR3 region has the DNA TGTGCCAGCAGTTACTCGAGGGGGTACACAGATACGCAGTATTTT. It translates to CASSYSRGYTDTQYF. This chain joins TRBV6-5 and TRBJ2-3, with a tentative D call TRBD1 (6 bases). The length of the CDR3 is 15 residues. Trimming pared 0 bases from V and 2 bases from J, leaving 9 bases between. Per germline, CDR1 MNHEY and CDR2 SVGAGI.

The chain links TRBV2 to TRBJ2-3; D unclear. This CDR3 comprises 12 residues. Trimming cost V 1 base and J 7 bases, with 6 bases left between them. Germline loops: CDR1 SNHLY, CDR2 FYNNEI. The CDR3 protein is CASSEGANTQYF. The CDR3 bases are TGTGCCAGCAGTGAAGGAGCAAATACGCAGTATTTT.

CDR3 sequence: CASSLGYAKGVIATIYF. The CDR3 bases are TGTGCCAGTAGTCTAGGCTATGCGAAGGGAGTTATTGCCACCATATATTTT. The V and J genes are TRBV19 and TRBJ1-3; D unclear. V dropped 5 bases and J dropped 9 bases, with 26 bases sitting between them. There are 17 residues in the CDR3. Germline V gene lookup returns CDR1 LNHDA and CDR2 SQIVND (reference sequence). The variable domain in full, completed from reference TRBV19 and TRBJ1-3, reads DGGITQSPKYLFRKEGQNVTLSCEQNLNHDAMYWYRQDPGQGLRLIYYSQIVNDFQKGDIAEGYSVSREKKESFPLTVTSAQKNPTAFYLCASSLGYAKGVIATIYFGEGSWLTVV.

The rearrangement uses TRBV7-2 and TRBJ1-1; D is perhaps TRBD1 (6 bases). Trimming cost V 0 bases and J 6 bases, with 14 bases left between them. Germline loops: CDR1 SGHTA, CDR2 FQGNSA. CDR3 length: 15 amino acids. CDR3 protein: CASSLAVLKGAEAFF. The CDR3 DNA follows: TGTGCCAGCAGCTTAGCGGTTCTCAAGGGGGCTGAAGCTTTCTTT.

This chain joins TRBV9 and TRBJ1-3, with D unclear. The CDR3 loop spans 14 amino acids. Germline loops: CDR1 SGDLS, CDR2 YYNGEE. V was clipped by 3 bases and J by 0 bases, with 7 bases between them. The CDR3 loop is CASSGANSGNTIYF. CDR3 nucleotide sequence: TGTGCCAGCAGCGGAGCCAACTCTGGAAACACCATATATTTT.

The genes are TRBV5-1 and TRBJ1-2, with TRBD1 matching over 11 bases. Germline trimming cut 4 bases from V and 6 bases from J; bases unmatched to any gene: 8. The germline V gene encodes CDR1 SGHRS and CDR2 YFSETQ. This CDR3 is 15 amino acids long. CDR3 in amino acids: CASSIDPGQGDGYTF. The CDR3 DNA follows: TGCGCCAGCAGCATTGATCCGGGACAGGGGGATGGCTACACCTTC.

This chain links TRBV7-9 with TRBJ2-7; D is perhaps TRBD2 (6 bases). Trimming removed 3 bases from V and 3 bases from J, with 12 bases in between. The CDR3 covers 14 residues. Germline V lookup: CDR1 SEHNR, CDR2 FQNEAQ (reference sequence). The CDR3 is CASSFGGKGYEQYF. The CDR3 DNA follows: TGTGCCAGCAGCTTCGGGGGAAAGGGCTACGAGCAGTACTTC.

The chain couples TRBV10-1 to TRBJ1-5, with TRBD1 matching 8 bases. Per the germline V gene, CDR1 is WNHNN and CDR2 is SYGVQD (reference sequence). The CDR3 loop spans 14 amino acids. With V trimmed by 6 bases and J by 9 bases, 10 bases remained unmatched. The CDR3: CASSADREVPPQHF. The CDR3 bases are TGCGCCAGCAGCGCGGACAGGGAAGTGCCGCCCCAGCATTTT.

The rearrangement joins TRBV6-1 to TRBJ1-4; D gene unclear. CDR1 and CDR2 from the germline V gene are MNHNS and SASEGT. The CDR3 has 16 amino acids. Trimming removed 4 bases at V and 5 bases at J, with 17 bases between. Written as DNA, the CDR3 is TGTGCCAGCAGTGGGTTAACAGACCCTTGGAATGAAAAACTGTTTTTT. Translating gives CASSGLTDPWNEKLFF.

This clone has a single count. The rearrangement joins TRBV7-9 to TRBJ2-7; a possible D gene is TRBD1 (6 bases). The V end lost 4 bases, the J end lost 2 bases, and 12 bases lay between the germline ends. Germline V gene sequence: CDR1 SEHNR, CDR2 FQNEAQ (reference sequence). The CDR3 contains 14 residues. The DNA of the CDR3 is TGTGCCAGCAGCTCCTACAGGGTCCCCTACGAGCAGTACTTC. Protein product: CASSSYRVPYEQYF.

This sequence joins TRBV30 and TRBJ1-4; D unclear. Trimming removed 2 bases at V and 4 bases at J, with 8 bases between. The CDR3 runs 13 residues. Germline V gene data show CDR1 as GTSNPN and CDR2 as SVGIG (reference sequence). The CDR3 coding sequence is TGTGCCTGGAGTCGCAGGCTTAATGAAAAACTGTTTTTT. Encoded protein: CAWSRRLNEKLFF.